A selection of T cell receptor beta chains follows, all from one sample in a study of a mutant IDH1 vaccine in newly diagnosed glioma. The antigens of these receptors remain unknown. The repertoire was sequenced with immunoSEQ multiplex PCR; TCRdb's copy has only in-frame clones and lacks some. The profile covers 50,000 to 60,000 clones, with about four fifths appearing a single time and 5% to 7.5% taken by the ten largest. This material consisted of PBMCs, taken from a glioma patient whose treatment included an IDH1 peptide vaccine. These receptors came from a man in his forties or fifties with glioma. Each CDR3 is given with its conserved first and last residue. The listing skips clone size in some rows; elsewhere it reads once, few, many or a size class.

TRBV6-1	NA	TRBJ2-7	CASSEVGKVQYF
TRBV2	NA	TRBJ2-1	CASRRLAGGTENEQFF
TRBV5-1	NA	TRBJ1-1	CASSTGQANTEAFF
TRBV5-6	few	TRBJ2-7	CASSPPGREQYF
TRBV7-7	NA	TRBJ2-2	CASSPRQAANTGELFF
TRBV5-4	NA	TRBJ2-2	CASSYWGSTGELFF
TRBV27	NA	TRBJ1-5	CASSGGQGSSTQPQHF
TRBV12-5	NA	TRBJ2-2	CASGLFQNTGELFF
TRBV2	NA	TRBJ1-5	CASSEPGTGVQPQHF
TRBV6-5	NA	TRBJ2-7	CASSYLAASYEQYF
TRBV5-1	NA	TRBJ2-5	CASSLGVGVQETQYF
TRBV25-1	NA	TRBJ2-2	CASSEAGELFF
TRBV6-5	NA	TRBJ1-1	CASSSALTGNTEAFF
TRBV20-1	few	TRBJ1-2	CSARGVYGYTF
TRBV4-2	NA	TRBJ2-3	CASSQDPGQSVDTQYF